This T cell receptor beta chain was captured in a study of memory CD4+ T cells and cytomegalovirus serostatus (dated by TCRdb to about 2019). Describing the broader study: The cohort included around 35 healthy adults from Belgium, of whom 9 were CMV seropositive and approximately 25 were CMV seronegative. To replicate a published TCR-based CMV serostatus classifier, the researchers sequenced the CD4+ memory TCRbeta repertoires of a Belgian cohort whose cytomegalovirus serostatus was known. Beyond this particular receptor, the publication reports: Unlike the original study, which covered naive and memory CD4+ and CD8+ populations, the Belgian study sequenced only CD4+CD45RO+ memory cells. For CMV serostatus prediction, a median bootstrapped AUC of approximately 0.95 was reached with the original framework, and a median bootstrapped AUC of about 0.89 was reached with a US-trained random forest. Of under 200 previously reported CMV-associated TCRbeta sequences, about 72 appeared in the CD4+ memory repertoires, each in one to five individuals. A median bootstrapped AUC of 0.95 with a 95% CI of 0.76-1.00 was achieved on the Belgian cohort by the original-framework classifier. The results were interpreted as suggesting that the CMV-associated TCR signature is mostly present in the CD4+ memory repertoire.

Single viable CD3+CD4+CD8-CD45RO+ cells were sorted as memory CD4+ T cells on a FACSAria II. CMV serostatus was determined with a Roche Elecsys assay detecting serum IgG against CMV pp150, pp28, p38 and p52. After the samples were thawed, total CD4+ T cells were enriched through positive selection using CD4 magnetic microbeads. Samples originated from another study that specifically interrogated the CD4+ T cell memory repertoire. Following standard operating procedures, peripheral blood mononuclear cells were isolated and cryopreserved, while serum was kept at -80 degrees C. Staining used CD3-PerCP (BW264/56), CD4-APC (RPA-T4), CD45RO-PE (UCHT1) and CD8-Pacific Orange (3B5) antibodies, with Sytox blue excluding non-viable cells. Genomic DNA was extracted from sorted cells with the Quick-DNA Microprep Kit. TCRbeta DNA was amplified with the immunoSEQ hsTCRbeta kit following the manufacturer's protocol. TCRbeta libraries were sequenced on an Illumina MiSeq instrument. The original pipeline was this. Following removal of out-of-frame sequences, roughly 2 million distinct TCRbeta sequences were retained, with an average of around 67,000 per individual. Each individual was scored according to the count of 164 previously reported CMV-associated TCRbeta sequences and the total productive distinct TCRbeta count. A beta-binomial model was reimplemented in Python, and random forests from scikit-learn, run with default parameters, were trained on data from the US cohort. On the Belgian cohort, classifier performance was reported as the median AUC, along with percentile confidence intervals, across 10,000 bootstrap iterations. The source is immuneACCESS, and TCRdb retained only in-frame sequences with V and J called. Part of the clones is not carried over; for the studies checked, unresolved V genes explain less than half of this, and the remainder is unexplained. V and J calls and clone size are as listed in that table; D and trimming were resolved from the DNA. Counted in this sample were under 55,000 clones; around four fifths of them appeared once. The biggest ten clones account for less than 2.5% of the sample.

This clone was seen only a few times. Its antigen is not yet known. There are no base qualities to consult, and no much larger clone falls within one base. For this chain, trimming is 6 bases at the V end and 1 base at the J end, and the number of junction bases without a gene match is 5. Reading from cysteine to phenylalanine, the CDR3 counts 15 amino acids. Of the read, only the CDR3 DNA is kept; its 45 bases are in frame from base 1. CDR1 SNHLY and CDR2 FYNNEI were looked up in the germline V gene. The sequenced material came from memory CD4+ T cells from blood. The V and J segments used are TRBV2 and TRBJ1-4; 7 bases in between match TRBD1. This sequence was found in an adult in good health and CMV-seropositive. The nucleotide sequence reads TGTGCCAGCAGCGTACAGGGGCTAACTAATGAAAAACTGTTTTTT. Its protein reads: CASSVQGLTNEKLFF.